These 18 T cell receptor beta chains share one sample of origin, sequenced in a study of cytomegalovirus exposure and HLA in healthy donors (dated by TCRdb to 2016 to 2017). Library preparation used the immunoSEQ multiplex PCR assay. The source is immuneACCESS, and TCRdb retained only in-frame sequences with V and J called. Part of the clones is not carried over; for the studies checked, unresolved V genes explain less than half of this, and the remainder is unexplained. The sample has over 200,000 clones on record, over 80% of them singletons. In total, the top ten clones hold about 14% of the sample. Sequencing was done on a sample of PBMCs. The receptors derive from a woman aged 25 to 39 in good health and CMV-seropositive.

This clone was recorded many times. The CDR3 protein is CASSLAGEHTGELFF. As DNA, the CDR3 is TGCGCCAGCAGCTTGGCTGGGGAGCACACCGGGGAGCTGTTTTTT. The J gene is TRBJ2-2, the V gene TRBV5-1; the D gene is possibly TRBD2 (5 bases). Trimming left V 0 bases short and J 3 bases short, with 9 bases between. The CDR3 spans 15 residues. The V gene's germline CDR1 is SGHRS and CDR2 YFSETQ. Variable domain in full (rest from reference TRBV5-1 and TRBJ2-2): KAGVTQTPRYLIKTRGQQVTLSCSPISGHRSVSWYQQTPGQGLQFLFEYFSETQRNKGNFPGRFSGRQFSNSRSEMNVSTLELGDSALYLCASSLAGEHTGELFFGEGSRLTVL.

The genes are TRBV5-6 and TRBJ1-5; no reliable D call. Germline V gives CDR1 SGHDT, CDR2 YYEEEE. V was trimmed by 0 bases and J by 7 bases, leaving 8 bases between them. The CDR3 is 13 amino acids. CDR3 residues: CASSLGGDQPQHF. The CDR3 DNA reads TGTGCCAGCAGCTTGGGAGGTGACCAGCCCCAGCATTTT.

The chain employs TRBV6-6 and TRBJ2-7, with D tentatively TRBD2 (6 bases). V was cut by 8 bases and J by 5 bases, with 13 bases left in between. CDR3 size: 12 residues. The V gene's germline CDR1 is MNHNY and CDR2 SVGAGI (reference sequence). CDR3 nucleotides: TGTGCCAGCCACTCCGGGAGCCACGAGCAGTACTTC. Translated: CASHSGSHEQYF.

This chain connects TRBV2 to TRBJ1-1; 7 bases match TRBD1. The V gene's germline CDR1 is SNHLY and CDR2 FYNNEI. The CDR3 spans 13 residues. Trimming removed 7 bases from V and 1 base from J; junction bases left unmatched: 3. The chain's CDR3 is CASNRDRNTEAFF. In DNA, the CDR3 is TGTGCCAGCAACCGGGACAGGAACACTGAAGCTTTCTTT. The whole variable domain, filled in from reference TRBV2 and TRBJ1-1, reads EPEVTQTPSHQVTQMGQEVILRCVPISNHLYFYWYRQILGQKVEFLVSFYNNEISEKSEIFDDQFSVERPDGSNFTLKIRSTKLEDSAMYFCASNRDRNTEAFFGQGTRLTVV.

The chain is built from TRBV30 and TRBJ2-7, with a possible D match to TRBD2 (5 bases). Germline values: CDR1 GTSNPN, CDR2 SVGIG (reference sequence). V was pared by 0 bases and J by 7 bases, with 13 bases between. The CDR3 loop spans 13 amino acids. The CDR3 is CAWSVAPPGEQYF. The CDR3 nucleotides read TGTGCCTGGAGTGTAGCCCCGCCGGGGGAGCAGTACTTC.

V gene TRBV6-6 combines with J gene TRBJ1-1; D remains ambiguous. Germline CDR1 is MNHNY and CDR2 is SVGAGI (reference sequence). The CDR3 totals 11 residues. The CDR3: CASYEGTEAFF. The DNA of the CDR3 is TGTGCGTCCTATGAGGGCACTGAAGCTTTCTTT.

Regarding this clone: The sample carries other DNA sequences with the same CDR3. V and J are TRBV27 and TRBJ1-5; D remains unclear. Trimming cost V 3 bases and J 3 bases, with 6 bases left between them. The germline V gene encodes CDR1 MNHEY and CDR2 SMNVEV (reference sequence). CDR3 length: 13 amino acids. The CDR3 sequence is CASSLSLNQPQHF. The CDR3 nucleotides are TGTGCCAGCAGTTTGTCCCTCAATCAGCCCCAGCATTTT.

The chain joins TRBV30 to TRBJ1-1, with 8 bases aligning to TRBD1. This CDR3 is 13 amino acids long. The V and J ends lost 5 bases and 3 bases, in that order; junction bases with no gene match: 5. Looked up from germline, CDR1 is GTSNPN and CDR2 is SVGIG (reference sequence). The CDR3 nucleotides read TGTGCCTGGGGACAGGGAAGGGACACTGAAGCTTTCTTT. It is translated as CAWGQGRDTEAFF.

The chain links TRBV2 to TRBJ1-4, with a tentative D call TRBD1 (5 bases). V lost 7 bases, J lost 0 bases, and 18 bases lay in between. The V gene's germline CDR1 is SNHLY and CDR2 FYNNEI. The CDR3 totals 17 residues. The CDR3 sequence is CASMRSPGSATNEKLFF. The DNA of the CDR3 is TGTGCCAGCATGAGGTCCCCAGGGTCTGCAACTAATGAAAAACTGTTTTTT.

V usage is TRBV28 and J usage is TRBJ2-3; D is undetermined. V was pared by 3 bases and J by 10 bases, with 8 bases between. Germline V CDR1 and CDR2: MDHEN, SYDVKM. This CDR3 is 11 amino acids long. The CDR3: CASSLRSAQYF. CDR3 coding DNA: TGTGCCAGCAGTTTGAGGTCTGCGCAGTATTTT.

This CDR3 reads CASSLGLAVQETQYF. The CDR3 DNA is TGTGCCAGCAGCCTTGGACTAGCGGTACAAGAGACCCAGTACTTC. V usage is TRBV5-4 and J usage is TRBJ2-5; 10 nucleotides agree with TRBD2. The CDR3 sequence is 15 residues long. The J segment lost 2 bases and the V segment lost 4 bases, leaving 5 bases of the junction unmatched. Germline V CDR1 and CDR2: SGHNT, YYREEE (reference sequence).

This clone has a handful of counts. The chain recombines TRBV6-1 with TRBJ1-1, with D unclear. From germline, CDR1 is MNHNS and CDR2 SASEGT. The CDR3 has 13 residues. V lost 1 base and J lost 6, with 9 bases in between. CDR3: CASSEDERAEAFF. CDR3 coding DNA: TGTGCCAGCAGTGAAGACGAAAGGGCTGAAGCTTTCTTT.

This clone was recorded only once. The genes are TRBV19 and TRBJ2-7; D might be TRBD1 or TRBD2, each matching 5 bases. The CDR3 is 14 amino acids. CDR1 is LNHDA and CDR2 is SQIVND in the germline V gene (reference sequence). The V end was cut by 3 bases, the J end by 3 bases, with 12 bases between. The CDR3 DNA is TGTGCCAGTAGTATCGGGGCAGGTCTCTACGAGCAGTACTTC. Its protein product is CASSIGAGLYEQYF.

The chain is built from TRBV29-1 and TRBJ1-1; unclear D gene. This CDR3 region has 11 residues. V gave up 4 bases and J gave up 1 base, with 4 bases separating them. Per germline, CDR1 SQVTM and CDR2 ANQGSEA. Written as DNA, the CDR3 is TGCAGCGTTGTAAGGAACACTGAAGCTTTCTTT. Translation gives CSVVRNTEAFF.

The V call is TRBV5-1, the J call TRBJ2-7; 10 bases line up with TRBD1. This CDR3 spans 17 amino acids. Germline CDR1 reads SGHRS; CDR2 reads YFSETQ. V dropped 4 bases and J dropped 6; count of bases not matched to a gene: 16. The CDR3 nucleotides are TGCGCCAGCAGCCCCGGAGAGATAGGGACAGGGGTTCGCGAGCAGTACTTC. This codes for CASSPGEIGTGVREQYF.

J is TRBJ2-7 and V is TRBV11-2; D is unresolved. The germline V gene has CDR1 SGHAT and CDR2 FQNNGV. V was pared by 2 bases and J by 6 bases, with 11 bases between. This CDR3 is built from 13 residues. The CDR3 bases are TGTGCCAGCAGCTTATCTTGGTCTGGCGAGCAGTACTTC. Protein sequence: CASSLSWSGEQYF. The variable domain in full, completed from reference TRBV11-2 and TRBJ2-7, reads EAGVAQSPRYKIIEKRQSVAFWCNPISGHATLYWYQQILGQGPKLLIQFQNNGVVDDSQLPKDRFSAERLKGVDSTLKIQPAKLEDSAVYLCASSLSWSGEQYFGPGTRLTVT.

Concerning this clone: The junction differs from germline at one of its ends, possibly a read error. This chain connects TRBV7-7 to TRBJ2-5; D uncertain. The CDR3 covers 13 residues. The germline V gene has CDR1 SSHAT and CDR2 FNYEAQ (reference sequence). The CDR3, as DNA: TGTGCTAGCAGCTTAGGAGCCCAAGAGACCCAGTACTTC. This encodes CASSLGAQETQYF.

This clone was seen a few times. This chain uses TRBV4-2 with TRBJ1-1; D unresolved. From germline, CDR1 is LGHNA and CDR2 YNFKEQ. V lost 0 bases and J lost 0, with 11 bases in between. The CDR3 extends over 16 amino acids. In DNA, the CDR3 is TGTGCCAGCAGCCAAGAGTTGGGCAGCATGAACACTGAAGCTTTCTTT. Translation gives CASSQELGSMNTEAFF.